This TCR beta chain was recorded in a study of T-cell memory formation after mild COVID-19. This clonotype was seen many times. MiXCR, run by TCRdb on the 5' RACE reads, gives a single entry per CDR3 protein. The repertoire holds more than 15,000 distinct CDR3 sequences, with 23% as singletons. The sample comprised PBMCs or a T cell subset sorted from them (not recorded which). This clonotype was sampled from a man aged 18 to 35 who had mild COVID-19 (a few samples of this study predate the infection). Cell type and time point are not known.

This CDR3 reads CATSDLQGAEETQYF. The CDR3 bases are TGTGCCACCAGTGATTTACAAGGTGCCGAAGAGACCCAGTACTTC. V usage is TRBV24-1 and J usage is TRBJ2-5, with no clear D. The CDR3 spans 15 residues. The V gene lost 1 base and the J gene lost 3 bases, with 11 bases spanning the gap. Germline V lookup: CDR1 KGHDR, CDR2 SFDVKD.